The clone carrying this TCR beta chain has more than one count but fewer than ten. Its specificity is not known. Primers: 60 Vbeta forward and 13 Jbeta reverse. Some clones are missing from TCRdb's copy, which holds only in-frame ones; the method was immunoSEQ multiplex PCR. The table lists about 170,000 clones, roughly 85% of them singletons, with roughly 1.5% in the top ten. This specimen comes from a study of cytomegalovirus exposure and HLA in healthy donors. Overall study context: Prior work identified around 110 million unique TCR beta sequences in about 179 million T cells. The study, taken as a whole, reports: In an earlier analysis, about 87% or about 30%: the productive usage of most TCR beta V segments.

This CDR3 region has 13 residues. CDR1 MNHEY and CDR2 SVGAGI come from the germline V gene. V gave up 6 bases and J gave up 5 bases; unmatched junction bases: 2. The chain couples TRBV6-5 to TRBJ1-5, with 9 bases that match TRBD1. Sequencing used PBMCs. The sequence derives from a male donor in good health and CMV-seronegative. The CDR3, as DNA: TGTGCCAGCAGCTGGGACAGGGATCAGCCCCAGCATTTT. Protein sequence: CASSWDRDQPQHF.